The following is a T cell receptor beta chain sequence with its context. The antigen is unknown. The data stem from a study of T cell repertoires and Cas9 in healthy adults. Findings and caveats of the study: Reportedly, SpCas9-reactive effector T cell proliferation and function were mitigated by SpCas9-reactive Tregs in vitro.

The CDR3 contains 15 residues. Germline CDR1 SNHLY, CDR2 FYNNEI. The ends were cut back, 7 bases at V and 6 bases at J, with 19 bases in the middle. TCRdb's table, derived via immunoSEQ multiplex PCR, lists solely in-frame clones and lacks some. The data contain tens of thousands of clones, around 93% of them singletons. Sequencing input: CD4+ effector T cells (CD127+, CD25-, CD137-, CD154-) from PBMCs; culture status not recorded. This chain links TRBV2 with TRBJ1-5; D gene unclear. The clonotype originates from a human donor in good health. The CDR3 DNA is TGTGCCAGCAACCCGGTACGGGGAGAGGGTCAGCCCCAGCATTTT. This encodes CASNPVRGEGQPQHF.